This section outlines one T cell receptor beta chain sequence together with its context. Trimming took off 0 bases at V and 6 bases at J, with 9 bases between the two ends. This CDR3 contains 14 residues. CDR1 is LGHDT, CDR2 YNNKEL, per germline (reference sequence). This entry comes from a study of blood T cell repertoires in COVID-19. Study information: Whether acute or convalescent, the COVID-19 samples came from the United States, Italy and Spain. Nucleic acid was either cDNA or gDNA, and it came from T cells, B-cell-depleted T cells, or PBMCs.

Authors' processing steps: Amplification of reference gene primers provided the estimated nucleated cell counts. Clones were sequenced by immunoSEQ multiplex PCR, and TCRdb holds only the in-frame ones, with some missing. V and J calls and clone size follow that table, whereas D and trimming were derived from the DNA. The table has some 140,000 clones, about 76% seen once. The chain has TRBV3-1 (or the pseudogene TRBV3-2) and TRBJ2-1; a possible D gene is TRBD1 (5 bases). The source material was peripheral blood. The receptor comes from a man older than 75 with acute or convalescent COVID-19. The CDR3 sequence: CASSQDNRLNEQFF. The CDR3 nucleotides are TGTGCCAGCAGCCAAGATAACAGGCTCAATGAGCAGTTCTTC.